Shown below are 7 T cell receptor beta chains from a single sample sequenced in a study of T cells in Graves' hyperthyroidism and ophthalmopathy. Authors of the study amplified TCR beta CDR3 regions from RNA transcripts. HTBI primers were used for first-round RT-PCR of the TCR CDR3. MiXCR, run by TCRdb on the multiplex PCR reads, gives a single entry per CDR3 protein. The data contain about 560,000 distinct CDR3 sequences, 16% of them seen just once; the ten biggest clones take up 18%. Input material: blood. The receptors stem from a woman younger than 35 with Graves' hyperthyroidism.

This clonotype has at least ten counts. The chain links TRBV15 to TRBJ2-7; D not certain. The CDR3 length is 16 residues. The V and J ends lost 0 bases and 0 bases respectively, with 12 bases between them. From germline, CDR1 is LNHNV and CDR2 YYDKDF (reference sequence). The CDR3 loop is CATSREGQPHSYEQYF. In DNA, the CDR3 is TGTGCCACCAGCAGAGAAGGGCAGCCCCACTCCTACGAGCAGTACTTC.

The chain has TRBV4-1 and TRBJ2-1, with 11 bases identical to TRBD1. The V and J ends lost 4 bases and 6 bases, in that order; junction bases with no gene match: 8. CDR1 MGHRA and CDR2 YSYEKL come from the germline V gene. CDR3 size: 16 residues. Written as DNA, the CDR3 is TGCGCCAGCAGCCGGATCACCGGGACAGGGGGCAATGAGCAGTTCTTC. It codes for CASSRITGTGGNEQFF.

A note on this clonotype: This may stem from a read error, because a much larger clone lies one nucleotide away. The chain has TRBV18 and TRBJ2-5; TRBD2 agrees at 7 bases. Germline CDR1 is KGHSH and CDR2 is LQKENI. The CDR3 is 16 residues long. V lost 1 base, J lost 2 bases, and 7 bases stayed unmatched. The CDR3 is CASSPLPAGSQETQYF. CDR3 DNA: TGTGCCAGCTCACCACTCCCAGCGGGATCGCAAGAGACCCAGTACTTC. The full variable domain, completed using reference TRBV18 and TRBJ2-5, is NAGVMQNPRHLVRRRGQEARLRCSPMKGHSHVYWYRQLPEEGLKFMVYLQKENIIDESGMPKERFSAEFPKEGPSILRIQQVVRGDSAAYFCASSPLPAGSQETQYFGPGTRLLVL.

This clonotype was counted many times. The chain links TRBV7-8 to TRBJ2-3, with D maybe TRBD1 (5 bases). Germline lookup yields CDR1 SGHVS and CDR2 FQNEAQ. CDR3 length equals 12 residues. V was trimmed by 4 bases and J by 5 bases, leaving 7 bases between them. The DNA of the CDR3 is TGTGCCAGCAGCTCTAGGGGAGATACGCAGTATTTT. Protein product: CASSSRGDTQYF. Full variable domain (missing parts from reference TRBV7-8 and TRBJ2-3): GAGVSQSPRYKVAKRGQDVALRCDPISGHVSLFWYQQALGQGPEFLTYFQNEAQLDKSGLPSDRFFAERPEGSVSTLKIQRTQQEDSAVYLCASSSRGDTQYFGPGTRLTVL.

The genes are TRBV5-1 and TRBJ2-2; TRBD2 agrees at 7 bases. Germline-derived CDR1 and CDR2 are SGHRS and YFSETQ. The CDR3 is 13 residues long. V lost 4 bases, J lost 4 bases, and 1 base stayed unmatched. The CDR3 here is CASSGEGTGELFF. As DNA, the CDR3 is TGCGCCAGCAGCGGGGAGGGCACCGGGGAGCTGTTTTTT.

The sample holds a few counts of this clonotype. This rearrangement joins TRBV12-3 or TRBV12-4 to TRBJ2-7; 8 bases line up with TRBD2. The CDR3 covers 15 residues. V gave up 2 bases and J gave up 5 bases; unmatched junction bases: 8. The CDR3: CASSLNTGGPNEQYF. In nucleotides, the CDR3 is TGTGCCAGCAGTTTAAATACGGGAGGGCCGAACGAGCAGTACTTC.

This clonotype was observed a handful of times. The chain combines TRBV7-9 with TRBJ2-1; D remains unclear. V lost 5 bases, J lost 8 bases, and 16 bases lay in between. Germline values: CDR1 SEHNR, CDR2 FQNEAQ (reference sequence). The CDR3 covers 14 residues. CDR3 loop: CASSISKGSHEQFF. CDR3 bases: TGTGCCAGCAGCATTAGCAAAGGTTCCCATGAGCAGTTCTTC.